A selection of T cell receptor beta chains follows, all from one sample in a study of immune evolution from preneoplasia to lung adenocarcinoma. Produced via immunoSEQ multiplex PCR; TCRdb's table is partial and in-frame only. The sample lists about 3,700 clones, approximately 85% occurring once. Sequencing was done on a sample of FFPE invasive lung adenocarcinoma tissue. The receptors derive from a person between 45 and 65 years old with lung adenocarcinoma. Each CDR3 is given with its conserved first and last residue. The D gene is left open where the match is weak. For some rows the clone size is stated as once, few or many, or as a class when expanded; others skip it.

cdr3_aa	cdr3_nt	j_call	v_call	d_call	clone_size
CASSLEGGRQPQHF	TGTGCCAGCTCACTAGAAGGGGGTCGTCAGCCCCAGCATTTT	TRBJ1-5	TRBV18	NA	NA
CASSSGLVTDTQYF	TGTGCCAGCAGCTCGGGACTAGTGACTGATACGCAGTATTTT	TRBJ2-3	TRBV7-2	TRBD2	NA
CASSPSDRGSNTEAFF	TGTGCCAGCAGCCCTTCGGACCGGGGGTCCAACACTGAAGCTTTCTTT	TRBJ1-1	TRBV14	NA	few
CASSEEQGNAEQYF	TGTGCCAGCAGTGAGGAGCAGGGGAACGCCGAGCAGTACTTC	TRBJ2-7	TRBV2	NA	NA
CASSPTTGELFF	TGTGCCAGCTCACCTACCACCGGGGAGCTGTTTTTT	TRBJ2-2	TRBV18	NA	few
CASRYRQVLATEAFF	TGTGCCAGCAGGTATCGACAGGTTTTGGCCACTGAAGCTTTCTTT	TRBJ1-1	TRBV2	NA	NA
CASSLAGGWVDTQYF	TGTGCCAGCAGCCTAGCGGGAGGGTGGGTAGATACGCAGTATTTT	TRBJ2-3	TRBV11-2	TRBD2	NA
CASSLAKETQYF	TGTGCCAGCAGCTTAGCTAAAGAGACCCAGTACTTC	TRBJ2-5	TRBV7-6	NA	NA
CASSLLANNEQFF	TGTGCCAGCAGCTTGCTAGCCAACAATGAGCAGTTCTTC	TRBJ2-1	TRBV7-9	NA	few
CASSTGTGSPGNTIYF	TGTGCCAGTAGTACCGGAACTGGAAGCCCTGGAAACACCATATATTTT	TRBJ1-3	TRBV19	NA	NA
CASRPQREGHEQFF	TGTGCCAGTAGGCCCCAGCGGGAGGGCCATGAGCAGTTCTTC	TRBJ2-1	TRBV19	TRBD2	once
CASSQDAGNTEAFF	TGCGCCAGCAGCCAAGACGCAGGGAACACTGAAGCTTTCTTT	TRBJ1-1	TRBV4-1	NA	NA
CASSYSKDTEAFF	TGTGCCAGCAGTTACTCTAAGGACACTGAAGCTTTCTTT	TRBJ1-1	TRBV6-5	NA	NA
CASSSPNTLEQFF	TGTGCCAGCAGCTCCCCGAATACACTTGAGCAGTTCTTC	TRBJ2-1	TRBV11-2	NA	NA
CATSVGGGANEQFF	TGTGCCACCAGCGTCGGGGGAGGGGCGAATGAGCAGTTCTTC	TRBJ2-1	TRBV15	TRBD2	NA
CASSSKGTYQETQYF	TGTGCCAGCAGCAGTAAGGGGACTTACCAAGAGACCCAGTACTTC	TRBJ2-5	TRBV5-4	NA	NA
CASSLEGYGYTF	TGTGCCAGCAGCCTCGAGGGCTATGGCTACACCTTC	TRBJ1-2	TRBV6-5	NA	NA
CASSYTAGDNSPLHF	TGTGCCAGCAGCTATACTGCAGGGGATAATTCACCCCTCCACTTT	TRBJ1-6	TRBV6-5	NA	NA
CATASDRGSYEQYF	TGTGCCACCGCCAGCGACAGGGGTTCCTACGAGCAGTACTTC	TRBJ2-7	TRBV28	TRBD1	NA
CASSQRQGGGDTQYF	TGCGCCAGCAGCCAGCGACAGGGGGGAGGAGATACGCAGTATTTT	TRBJ2-3	TRBV4-1	TRBD1	NA
CASSPEGSGGHGYTF	TGTGCCAGCTCACCAGAGGGTTCAGGGGGCCATGGCTACACCTTC	TRBJ1-2	TRBV18	TRBD1	NA
CASSQGWLGTGDAKNIQYF	TGTGCCAGCAGCCAAGGCTGGCTCGGGACAGGGGACGCCAAAAACATTCAGTACTTC	TRBJ2-4	TRBV4-2	TRBD1	NA